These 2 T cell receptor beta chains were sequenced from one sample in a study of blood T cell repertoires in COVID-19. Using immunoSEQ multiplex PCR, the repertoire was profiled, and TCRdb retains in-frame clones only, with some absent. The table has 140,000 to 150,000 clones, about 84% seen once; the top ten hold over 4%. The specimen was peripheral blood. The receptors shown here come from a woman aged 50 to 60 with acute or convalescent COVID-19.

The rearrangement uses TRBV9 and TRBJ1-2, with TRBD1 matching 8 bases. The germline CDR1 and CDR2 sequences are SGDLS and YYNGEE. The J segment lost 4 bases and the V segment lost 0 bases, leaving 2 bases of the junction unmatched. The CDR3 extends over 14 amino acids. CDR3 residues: CASSVAGGLYGYTF. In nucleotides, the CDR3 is TGTGCCAGCAGCGTAGCAGGGGGCCTCTATGGCTACACCTTC.

The DNA of the CDR3 is TGCGCCAGCAGCTTGGAAACCTGGGTGGGACAGGGGGCCAATGAGCAGTTCTTC. Its protein is CASSLETWVGQGANEQFF. This chain joins TRBV5-1 and TRBJ2-1; TRBD1 matches at 12 bases. This CDR3 is 18 amino acids long. From germline, CDR1 is SGHRS and CDR2 YFSETQ. Trimming removed 0 bases from V and 6 bases from J; junction bases left unmatched: 10.